The 5 T cell receptor beta chains below come from one sample, sequenced in a study of blood T cell repertoires in COVID-19. The table came from immunoSEQ multiplex PCR; TCRdb's copy has only in-frame clones and leaves some out. The repertoire holds fewer than 150,000 clones, more than 80% seen once, with 8% to 10% in the top ten. The specimen was peripheral blood. These receptors all stem from a woman older than 75 in a cohort sampled during active or convalescent COVID-19.

This chain connects TRBV18 to TRBJ2-7, with TRBD2 as a possible D gene (6 bases). This CDR3 has 14 residues. Trimming removed 3 bases at V and 3 bases at J, with 12 bases between. In germline, CDR1 is KGHSH, CDR2 LQKENI. CDR3 protein: CASSPLRDFYEQYV. Here the CDR3 DNA reads TGTGCCAGCTCACCGCTTAGGGACTTCTACGAGCAGTACGTC.

The V gene is TRBV15, the J gene TRBJ1-2; TRBD1 matches at 9 bases. Germline V CDR1 and CDR2: LNHNV, YYDKDF (reference sequence). This CDR3 has 17 amino acids. V shed 1 base and J 2 bases; nucleotides not matched to a gene: 8. The CDR3 region is CATSRGGGQGPNYGYTF. In DNA, the CDR3 is TGTGCCACCAGCAGAGGTGGGGGACAGGGACCCAACTATGGCTACACCTTC.

This clone was seen more than once but under ten times. The V call is TRBV7-6, the J call TRBJ2-2, with D maybe TRBD1 (5 bases). Trimming stripped 3 bases from V and 1 base from J, with 12 bases between. There are 16 residues in the CDR3. Germline CDR1 reads SGHVS; CDR2 reads FNYEAQ. The CDR3: CASSLRQRLNTGELFF. In DNA form, the CDR3 reads TGTGCCAGCAGCTTGAGACAGAGACTGAACACCGGGGAGCTGTTTTTT.

The chain links TRBV2 to TRBJ1-5; weak D call: TRBD1 (5 bases). Germline assignment: CDR1 SNHLY and CDR2 FYNNEI. Trimming stripped 8 bases from V and 2 bases from J, with 22 bases between. CDR3 length: 17 residues. As DNA, the CDR3 is TGTGCCAGCCTAAGGACGGCGGGGGTTAATGGCAATCAGCCCCAGCATTTT. It is translated as CASLRTAGVNGNQPQHF.

V and J are TRBV30 and TRBJ2-3; TRBD2 aligns across 7 bases. This CDR3 region has 17 residues. CDR1 is GTSNPN, CDR2 SVGIG, per germline (reference sequence). The junction had 16 bases not matched to a gene; V was cut back by 5 bases and J by 2 bases. The CDR3 loop is CAWYAKPGLPFTDTQYF. The DNA for the CDR3 is TGTGCCTGGTATGCCAAACCGGGACTACCATTCACAGATACGCAGTATTTT.